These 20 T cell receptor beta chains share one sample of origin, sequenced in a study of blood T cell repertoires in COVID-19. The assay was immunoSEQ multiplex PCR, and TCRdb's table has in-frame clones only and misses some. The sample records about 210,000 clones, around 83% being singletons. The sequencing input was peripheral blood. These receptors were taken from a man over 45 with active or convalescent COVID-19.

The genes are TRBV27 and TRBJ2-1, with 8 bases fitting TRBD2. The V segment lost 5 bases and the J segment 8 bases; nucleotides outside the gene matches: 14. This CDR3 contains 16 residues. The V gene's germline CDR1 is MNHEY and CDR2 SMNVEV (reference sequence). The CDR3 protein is CASSPLTGGPLYEQFF. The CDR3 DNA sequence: TGTGCCAGCAGTCCACTGACGGGAGGGCCCCTCTATGAGCAGTTCTTC.

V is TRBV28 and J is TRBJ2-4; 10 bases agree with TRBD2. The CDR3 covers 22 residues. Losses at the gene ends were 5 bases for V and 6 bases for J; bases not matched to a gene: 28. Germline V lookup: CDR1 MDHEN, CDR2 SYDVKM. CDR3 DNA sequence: TGTGCCAGCAGTCCGAAGTCTGGGCTAGCGGGAGAGTGGGTCCCCAAACTAAACATTCAGTACTTC. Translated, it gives CASSPKSGLAGEWVPKLNIQYF. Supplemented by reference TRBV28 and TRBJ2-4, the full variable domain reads DVKVTQSSRYLVKRTGEKVFLECVQDMDHENMFWYRQDPGLGLRLIYFSYDVKMKEKGDIPEGYSVSREKKERFSLILESASTNQTSMYLCASSPKSGLAGEWVPKLNIQYFGAGTRLSVL.

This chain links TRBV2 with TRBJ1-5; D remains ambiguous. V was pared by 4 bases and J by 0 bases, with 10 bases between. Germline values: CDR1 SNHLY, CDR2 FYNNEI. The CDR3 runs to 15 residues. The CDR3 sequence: CASSVGRDSNQPQHF. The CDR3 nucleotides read TGTGCCAGCAGTGTAGGGAGAGATAGCAATCAGCCCCAGCATTTT.

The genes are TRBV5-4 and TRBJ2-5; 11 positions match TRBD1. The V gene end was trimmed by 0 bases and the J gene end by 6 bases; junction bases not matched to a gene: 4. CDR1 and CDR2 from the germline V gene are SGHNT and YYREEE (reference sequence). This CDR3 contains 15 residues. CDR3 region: CASSLAGQGAKTQYF. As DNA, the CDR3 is TGTGCCAGCAGCTTGGCCGGACAGGGGGCAAAGACCCAGTACTTC. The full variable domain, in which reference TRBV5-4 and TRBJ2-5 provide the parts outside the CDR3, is ETGVTQSPTHLIKTRGQQVTLRCSSQSGHNTVSWYQQALGQGPQFIFQYYREEENGRGNFPPRFSGLQFPNYSSELNVNALELDDSALYLCASSLAGQGAKTQYFGPGTRLLVL.

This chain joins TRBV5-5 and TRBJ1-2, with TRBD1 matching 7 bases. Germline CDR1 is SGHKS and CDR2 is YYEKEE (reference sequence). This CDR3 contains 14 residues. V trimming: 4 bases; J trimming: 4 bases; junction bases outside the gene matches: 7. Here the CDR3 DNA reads TGTGCCAGCAGCCCCAGGGACAGTTCCTATGGCTACACCTTC. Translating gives CASSPRDSSYGYTF. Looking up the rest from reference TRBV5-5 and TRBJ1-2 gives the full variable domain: DAGVTQSPTHLIKTRGQQVTLRCSPISGHKSVSWYQQVLGQGPQFIFQYYEKEERGRGNFPDRFSARQFPNYSSELNVNALLLGDSALYLCASSPRDSSYGYTFGSGTRLTVV.

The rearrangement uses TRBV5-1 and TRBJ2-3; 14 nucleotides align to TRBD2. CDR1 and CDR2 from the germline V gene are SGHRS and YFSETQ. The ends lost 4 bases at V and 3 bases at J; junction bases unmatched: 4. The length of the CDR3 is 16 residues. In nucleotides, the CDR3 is TGCGCCAGCAGCGCTGGGACTAGCGGGGGTACAGATACGCAGTATTTT. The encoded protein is CASSAGTSGGTDTQYF.

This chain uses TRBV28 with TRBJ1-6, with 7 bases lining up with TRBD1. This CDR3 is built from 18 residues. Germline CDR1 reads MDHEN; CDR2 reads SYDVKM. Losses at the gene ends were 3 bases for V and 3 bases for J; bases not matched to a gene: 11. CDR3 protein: CASSLNGDTGDYNSPLHF. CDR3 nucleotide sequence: TGTGCCAGCAGTTTGAATGGCGATACAGGGGACTATAATTCACCCCTCCACTTT.

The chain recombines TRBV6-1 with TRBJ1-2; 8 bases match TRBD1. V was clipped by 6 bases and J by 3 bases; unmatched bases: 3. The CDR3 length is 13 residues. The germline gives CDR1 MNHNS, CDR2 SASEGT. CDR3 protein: CASRPQGDYGYTF. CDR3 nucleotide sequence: TGTGCCAGCAGGCCACAGGGGGACTATGGCTACACCTTC.

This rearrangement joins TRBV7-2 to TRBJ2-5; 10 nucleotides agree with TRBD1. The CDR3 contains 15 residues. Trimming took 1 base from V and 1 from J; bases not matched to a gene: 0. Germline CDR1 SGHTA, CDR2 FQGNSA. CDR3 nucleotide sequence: TGTGCCAGCAGCTTAGGGACAGGGGGCCAAGAGACCCAGTACTTC. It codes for CASSLGTGGQETQYF.

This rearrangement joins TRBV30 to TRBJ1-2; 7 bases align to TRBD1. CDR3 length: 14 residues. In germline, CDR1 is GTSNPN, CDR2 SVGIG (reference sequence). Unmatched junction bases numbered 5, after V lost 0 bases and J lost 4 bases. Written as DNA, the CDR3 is TGTGCCTGGAGTGTACTACAGGGGTCCTATGGCTACACCTTC. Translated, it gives CAWSVLQGSYGYTF.

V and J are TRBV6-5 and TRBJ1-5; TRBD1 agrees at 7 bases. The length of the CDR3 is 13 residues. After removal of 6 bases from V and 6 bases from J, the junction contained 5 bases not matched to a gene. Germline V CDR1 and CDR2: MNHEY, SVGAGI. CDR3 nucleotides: TGTGCCAGCAGCCGACAGGGAGCTCAGCCCCAGCATTTT. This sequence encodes CASSRQGAQPQHF.

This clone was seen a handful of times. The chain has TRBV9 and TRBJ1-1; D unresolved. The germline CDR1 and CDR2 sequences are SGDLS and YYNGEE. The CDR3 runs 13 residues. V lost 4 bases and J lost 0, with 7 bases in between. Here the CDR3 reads CASSYTVNTEAFF. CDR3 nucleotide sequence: TGTGCCAGCAGCTACACAGTGAACACTGAAGCTTTCTTT.

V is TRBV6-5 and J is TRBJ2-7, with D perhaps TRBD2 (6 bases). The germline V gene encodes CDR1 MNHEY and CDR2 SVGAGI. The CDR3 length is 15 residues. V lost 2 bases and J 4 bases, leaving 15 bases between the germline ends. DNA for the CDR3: TGTGCCAGCAGTTACGGGACGGGAGAGGGGTACGAGCAGTACTTC. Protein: CASSYGTGEGYEQYF.

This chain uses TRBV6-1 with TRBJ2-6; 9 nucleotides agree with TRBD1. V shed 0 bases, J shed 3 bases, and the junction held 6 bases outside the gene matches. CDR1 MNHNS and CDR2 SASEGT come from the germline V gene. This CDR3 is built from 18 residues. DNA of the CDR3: TGTGCCAGCAGTGAAGCGGGACAGGGAATGAGTGGGGCCAACGTCCTGACTTTC. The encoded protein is CASSEAGQGMSGANVLTF.

Here the CDR3 DNA reads TGTGCCAGCAGTTCCGGGACAGGGATCGGCTATGGCTACACCTTC. Translation: CASSSGTGIGYGYTF. The genes are TRBV6-2 or TRBV6-3 and TRBJ1-2, with TRBD1 identical over 9 bases. This CDR3 is built from 15 residues. Trimming removed 4 bases from V and 4 bases from J; junction bases left unmatched: 7. Germline V gene sequence: CDR1 MNHEY, CDR2 SVGEGT.

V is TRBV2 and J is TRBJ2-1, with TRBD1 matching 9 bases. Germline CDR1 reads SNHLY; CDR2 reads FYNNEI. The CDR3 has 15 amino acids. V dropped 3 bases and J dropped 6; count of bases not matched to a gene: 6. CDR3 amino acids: CASSDLGQGINEQFF. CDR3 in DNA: TGTGCCAGCAGTGACCTGGGACAGGGTATCAATGAGCAGTTCTTC.

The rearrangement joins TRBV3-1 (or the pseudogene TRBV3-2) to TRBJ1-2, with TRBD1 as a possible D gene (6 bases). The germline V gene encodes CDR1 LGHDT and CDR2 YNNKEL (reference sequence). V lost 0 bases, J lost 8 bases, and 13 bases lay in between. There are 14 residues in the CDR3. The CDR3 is CASSQDRGTRGYTF. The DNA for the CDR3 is TGTGCCAGCAGCCAAGACAGGGGCACGCGAGGCTACACCTTC.

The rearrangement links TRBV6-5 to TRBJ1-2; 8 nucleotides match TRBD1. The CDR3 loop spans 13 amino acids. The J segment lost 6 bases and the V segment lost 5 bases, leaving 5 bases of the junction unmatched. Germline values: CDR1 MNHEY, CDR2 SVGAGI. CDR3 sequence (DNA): TGTGCCAGCAGTAACGCAGGGGGCGATGGCTACACCTTC. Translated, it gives CASSNAGGDGYTF.

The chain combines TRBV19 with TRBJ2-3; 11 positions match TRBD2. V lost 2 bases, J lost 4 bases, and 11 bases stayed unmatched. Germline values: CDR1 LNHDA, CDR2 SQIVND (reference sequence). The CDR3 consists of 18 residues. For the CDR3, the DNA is TGTGCCAGTAGTATACCTAGCGGGAGGTTCTCCAGCCCAGATACGCAGTATTTT. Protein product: CASSIPSGRFSSPDTQYF.

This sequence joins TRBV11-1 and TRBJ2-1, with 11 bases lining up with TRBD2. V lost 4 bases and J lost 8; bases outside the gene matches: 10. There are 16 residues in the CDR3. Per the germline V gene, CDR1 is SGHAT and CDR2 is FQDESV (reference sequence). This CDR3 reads CASSSGTSGSLHEQFF. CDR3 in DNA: TGTGCCAGCAGCTCCGGAACTAGCGGGAGTTTGCATGAGCAGTTCTTC.